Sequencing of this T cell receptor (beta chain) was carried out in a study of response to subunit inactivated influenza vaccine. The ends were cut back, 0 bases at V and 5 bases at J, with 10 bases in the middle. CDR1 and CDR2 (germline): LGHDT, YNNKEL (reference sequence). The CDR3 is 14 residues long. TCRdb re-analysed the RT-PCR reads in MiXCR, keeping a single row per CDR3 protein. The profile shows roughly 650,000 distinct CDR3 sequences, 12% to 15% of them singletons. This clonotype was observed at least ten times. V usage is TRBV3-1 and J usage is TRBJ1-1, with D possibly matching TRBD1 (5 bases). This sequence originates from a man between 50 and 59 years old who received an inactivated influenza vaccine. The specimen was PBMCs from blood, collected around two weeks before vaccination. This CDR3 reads CASSQEIRTTEAFF. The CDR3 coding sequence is TGTGCCAGCAGCCAAGAGATCAGGACAACTGAAGCTTTCTTT. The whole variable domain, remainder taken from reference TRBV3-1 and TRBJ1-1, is DTAVSQTPKYLVTQMGNDKSIKCEQNLGHDTMYWYKQDSKKFLKIMFSYNNKELIINETVPNRFSPKSPDKAHLNLHINSLELGDSAVYFCASSQEIRTTEAFFGQGTRLTVV.